The clone carrying this T cell receptor (beta chain) was detected once. Its specificity is not known. This entry is derived from a study of cytomegalovirus exposure and HLA in healthy donors. The study's findings and limits: With later analysis, a missense DCLRE1C variant became linked to TCR beta V- and J-gene trimming. Whilst most TCR sequences proved rare, a subset of public TCRs occurred across many donors.

PCR employed 60 Vbeta and 13 Jbeta primers. As processed by the authors: An analysis that came later counted 70 million to 100 million unique TCR beta chains, 10 million to 12 million shared. Clones were read by immunoSEQ multiplex PCR, and TCRdb kept only the in-frame ones, dropping some. V and J calls and clone size come straight from that table; D and trimming were deduced from the DNA. There are roughly 140,000 clones in the sample; around 77% occur only once, and 4.5% to 6% lies in the top ten. There are 16 residues in the CDR3. V and J are TRBV1 and TRBJ2-3; the table calls TRBD2, which could not be checked here. TRBV1 is reported as a pseudogene. The sequence was collected from a woman between 45 and 65 years old in good health and CMV-seronegative. The sample taken for sequencing was PBMCs. The CDR3 is CTSSTGLADSRDTQYF. In nucleotides, the CDR3 is TGCACCAGCAGCACGGGACTAGCGGATTCGAGGGATACGCAGTATTTT.